The entry that follows covers one TCR beta chain sequence. Antigen unknown. TCR beta rearrangements were amplified from peripheral blood genomic DNA. The data were obtained in a study of T cell repertoires in aging, cancer and after chemotherapy. Multiplex touch-down PCR with TRB-A/B primers amplified rearranged V-D-J TRB sequences. TCRdb called the multiplex PCR reads again in MiXCR, with one record for every CDR3 protein. The sample contains 15,000 to 20,000 distinct CDR3 sequences, 35% to 40% of which appear only once. Study conclusions and caveats: Untreated cancer patients had significantly lower blood TCR diversity than age-matched healthy donors. Healthy donors lost TCR diversity with age mainly through richness, cancer patients through richness and evenness.

The CDR3 runs 16 residues. Between the trimmed V and J ends, which lost 5 bases and 0 bases, there was a span of 17 bases. Per germline, CDR1 SEHNR and CDR2 FQNEAQ (reference sequence). This receptor was taken from a human donor with a solid tumor. Sequenced sample: blood. The genes are TRBV7-9 and TRBJ2-7; D may be TRBD1 or TRBD2 (5 bases each). The CDR3 nucleotides are TGTGCCAGCAGCCCCGATCCGGGGCAGAGCTCCTACGAGCAGTACTTC. Translation: CASSPDPGQSSYEQYF.